This section outlines one T cell receptor beta chain sequence together with its context. Its target is not known. The table came from immunoSEQ multiplex PCR; TCRdb's copy has only in-frame clones and leaves some out. Of about 110,000 clones in the sample, approximately 91% were seen once. This sample is part of a study of T cell responses to AZD1222 COVID-19 vaccine. Study results and caveats: Baseline seropositivity characterized only a handful of AZD1222 recipients.

The length of the CDR3 is 13 residues. CDR1 and CDR2 from the germline V gene are MNHNY and SVGAGI (reference sequence). V dropped 2 bases and J dropped 7 bases, with 11 bases sitting between them. The V gene is TRBV6-6, the J gene TRBJ2-5; no clear D. The sequenced sample was peripheral blood, obtained on day 0 of MenACWY control vaccination. This receptor was obtained from an adult in good health. The chain's CDR3 is CASSYPLLGTQYF. CDR3 nucleotide sequence: TGTGCCAGCAGTTACCCCCTTTTGGGGACCCAGTACTTC.